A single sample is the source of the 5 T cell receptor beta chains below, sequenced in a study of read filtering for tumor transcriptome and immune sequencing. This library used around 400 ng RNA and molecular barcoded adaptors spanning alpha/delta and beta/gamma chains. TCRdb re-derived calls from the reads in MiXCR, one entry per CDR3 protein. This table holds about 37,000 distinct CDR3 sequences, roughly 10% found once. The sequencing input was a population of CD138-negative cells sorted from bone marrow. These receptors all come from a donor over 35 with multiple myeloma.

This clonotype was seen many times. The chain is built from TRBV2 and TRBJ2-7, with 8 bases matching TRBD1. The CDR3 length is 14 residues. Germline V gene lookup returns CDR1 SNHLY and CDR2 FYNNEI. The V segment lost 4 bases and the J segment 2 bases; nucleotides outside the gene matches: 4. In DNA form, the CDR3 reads TGTGCCAGCAGTGCGACAGGGGCGACCTACGAGCAGTACTTC. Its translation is CASSATGATYEQYF.

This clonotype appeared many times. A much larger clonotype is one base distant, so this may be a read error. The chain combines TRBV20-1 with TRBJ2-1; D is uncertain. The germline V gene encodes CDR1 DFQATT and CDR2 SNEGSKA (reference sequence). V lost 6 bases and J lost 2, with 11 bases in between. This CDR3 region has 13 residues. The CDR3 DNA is TGCAGTGCGGAAGCTTGTGCCTACAATGAGCAGTTCTTC. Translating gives CSAEACAYNEQFF.

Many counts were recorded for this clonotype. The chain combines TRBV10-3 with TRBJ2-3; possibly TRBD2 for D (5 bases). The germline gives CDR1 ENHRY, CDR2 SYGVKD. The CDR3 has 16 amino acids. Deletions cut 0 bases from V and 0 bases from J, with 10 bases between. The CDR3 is CAISESSGSSTDTQYF. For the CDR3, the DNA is TGTGCCATCAGTGAGTCGTCGGGGTCTAGCACAGATACGCAGTATTTT.

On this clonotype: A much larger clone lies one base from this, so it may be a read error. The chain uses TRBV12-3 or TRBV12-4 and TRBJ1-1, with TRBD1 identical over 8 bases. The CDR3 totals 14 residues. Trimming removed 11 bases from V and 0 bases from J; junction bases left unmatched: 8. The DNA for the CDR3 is TGTGCCGGCTGGACAGGGTGGTTGAACACTGAAGCTTTCTTT. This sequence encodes CAGWTGWLNTEAFF.

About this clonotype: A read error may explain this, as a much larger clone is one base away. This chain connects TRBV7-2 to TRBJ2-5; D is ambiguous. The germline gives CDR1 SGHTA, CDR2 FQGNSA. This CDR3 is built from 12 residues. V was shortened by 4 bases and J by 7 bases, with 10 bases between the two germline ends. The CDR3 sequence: CASSSGTWTQYF. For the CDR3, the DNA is TGTGCCAGCAGCTCCGGTACGTGGACCCAGTACTTC.